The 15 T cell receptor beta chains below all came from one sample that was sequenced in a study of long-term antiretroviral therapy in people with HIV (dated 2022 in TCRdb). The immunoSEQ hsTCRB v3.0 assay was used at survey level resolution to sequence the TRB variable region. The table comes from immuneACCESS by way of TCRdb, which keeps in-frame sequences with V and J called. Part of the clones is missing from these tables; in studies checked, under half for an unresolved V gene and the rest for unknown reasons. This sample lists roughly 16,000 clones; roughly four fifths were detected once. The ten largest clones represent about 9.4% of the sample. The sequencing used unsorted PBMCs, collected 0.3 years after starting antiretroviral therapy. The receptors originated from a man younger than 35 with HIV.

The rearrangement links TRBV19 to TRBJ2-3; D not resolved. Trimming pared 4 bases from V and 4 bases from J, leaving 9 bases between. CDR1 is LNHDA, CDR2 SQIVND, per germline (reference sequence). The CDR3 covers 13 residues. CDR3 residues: CASSKMRSDTQYF. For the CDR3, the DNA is TGTGCCAGTAGTAAGATGAGATCAGATACGCAGTATTTT.

The CDR3 spells CASSLWPEAFF. The CDR3 DNA is TGTGCCAGCAGTTTATGGCCTGAAGCTTTCTTT. The V and J genes are TRBV28 and TRBJ1-1; D remains unclear. CDR1 and CDR2 (germline): MDHEN, SYDVKM. The germline V and J ends were trimmed by 0 bases and 6 bases, with 2 bases remaining between them. The CDR3 is made up of 11 amino acids.

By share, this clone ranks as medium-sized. CDR3 protein: CASTALQGPIPNYGYTF. CDR3 nucleotide sequence: TGTGCCAGTACCGCCCTCCAGGGGCCGATTCCTAACTATGGCTACACCTTC. This chain uses TRBV19 with TRBJ1-2, with D maybe TRBD1 (6 bases). Trimming took off 7 bases at V and 0 bases at J, with 21 bases between the two ends. Germline lookup yields CDR1 LNHDA and CDR2 SQIVND (reference sequence). The CDR3 runs to 17 residues.

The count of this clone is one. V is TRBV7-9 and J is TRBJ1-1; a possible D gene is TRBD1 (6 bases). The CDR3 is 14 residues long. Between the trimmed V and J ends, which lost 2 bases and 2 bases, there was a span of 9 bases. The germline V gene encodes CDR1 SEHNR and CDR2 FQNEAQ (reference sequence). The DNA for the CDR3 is TGTGCCAGCAGCTTATTGGACAGTAACACTGAAGCTTTCTTT. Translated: CASSLLDSNTEAFF.

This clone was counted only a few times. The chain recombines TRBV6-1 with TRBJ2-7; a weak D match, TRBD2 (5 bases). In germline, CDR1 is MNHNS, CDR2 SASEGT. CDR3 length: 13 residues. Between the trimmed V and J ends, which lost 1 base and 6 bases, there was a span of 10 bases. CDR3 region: CASSEGRAGEQYV. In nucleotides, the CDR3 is TGTGCCAGCAGTGAAGGCCGTGCGGGCGAGCAGTACGTC.

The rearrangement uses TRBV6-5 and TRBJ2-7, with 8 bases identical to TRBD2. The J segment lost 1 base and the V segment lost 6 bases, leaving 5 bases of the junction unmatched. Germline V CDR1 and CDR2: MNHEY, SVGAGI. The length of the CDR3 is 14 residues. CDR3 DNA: TGTGCCAGCAGACTAGCGGCACAATCCTACGAGCAGTACTTC. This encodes CASRLAAQSYEQYF.

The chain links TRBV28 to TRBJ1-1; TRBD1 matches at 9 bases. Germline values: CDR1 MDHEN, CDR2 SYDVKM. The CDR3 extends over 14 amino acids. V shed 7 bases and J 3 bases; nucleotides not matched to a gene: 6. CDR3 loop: CASIHTGGYTEAFF. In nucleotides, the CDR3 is TGTGCCAGCATTCACACAGGGGGCTACACTGAAGCTTTCTTT. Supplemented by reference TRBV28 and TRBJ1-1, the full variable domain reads DVKVTQSSRYLVKRTGEKVFLECVQDMDHENMFWYRQDPGLGLRLIYFSYDVKMKEKGDIPEGYSVSREKKERFSLILESASTNQTSMYLCASIHTGGYTEAFFGQGTRLTVV.

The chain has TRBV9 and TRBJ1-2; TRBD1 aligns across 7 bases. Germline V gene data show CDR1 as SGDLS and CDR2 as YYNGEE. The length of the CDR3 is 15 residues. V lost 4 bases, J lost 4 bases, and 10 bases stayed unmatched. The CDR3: CASSPEDRHSYGYTF. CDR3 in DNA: TGTGCCAGCAGCCCCGAGGACAGGCACTCCTATGGCTACACCTTC.

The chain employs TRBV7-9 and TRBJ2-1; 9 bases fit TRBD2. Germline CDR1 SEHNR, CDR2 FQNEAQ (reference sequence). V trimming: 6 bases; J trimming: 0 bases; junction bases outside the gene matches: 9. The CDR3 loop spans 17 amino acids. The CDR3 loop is CASRRQRGVSSYNEQFF. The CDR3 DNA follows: TGTGCCAGCAGAAGGCAGCGGGGGGTCAGCTCCTACAATGAGCAGTTCTTC.

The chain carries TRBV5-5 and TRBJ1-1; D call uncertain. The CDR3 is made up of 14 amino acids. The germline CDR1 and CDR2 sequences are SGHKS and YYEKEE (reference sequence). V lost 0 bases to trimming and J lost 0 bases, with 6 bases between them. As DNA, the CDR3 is TGTGCCAGCAGCTTGGGTCGGGTGAACACTGAAGCTTTCTTT. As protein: CASSLGRVNTEAFF. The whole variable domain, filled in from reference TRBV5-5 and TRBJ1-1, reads DAGVTQSPTHLIKTRGQQVTLRCSPISGHKSVSWYQQVLGQGPQFIFQYYEKEERGRGNFPDRFSARQFPNYSSELNVNALLLGDSALYLCASSLGRVNTEAFFGQGTRLTVV.

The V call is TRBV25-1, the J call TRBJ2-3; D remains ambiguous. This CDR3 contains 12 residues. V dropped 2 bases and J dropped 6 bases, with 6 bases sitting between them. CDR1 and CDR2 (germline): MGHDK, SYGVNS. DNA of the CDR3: TGTGCCAGCAGTGAAATGTGGGATACGCAGTATTTT. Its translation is CASSEMWDTQYF.

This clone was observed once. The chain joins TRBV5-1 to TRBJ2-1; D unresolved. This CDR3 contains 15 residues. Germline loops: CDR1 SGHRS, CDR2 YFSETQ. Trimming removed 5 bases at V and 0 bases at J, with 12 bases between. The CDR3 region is CASSLRPGSYNEQFF. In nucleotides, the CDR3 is TGCGCCAGCAGTCTCCGGCCCGGCTCCTACAATGAGCAGTTCTTC.

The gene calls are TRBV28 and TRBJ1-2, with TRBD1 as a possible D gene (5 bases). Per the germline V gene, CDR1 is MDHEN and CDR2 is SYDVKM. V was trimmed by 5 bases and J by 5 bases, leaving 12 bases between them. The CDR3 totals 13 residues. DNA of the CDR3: TGTGCCAGCAGTCTCGGGGGGGTTTATGGCTACACCTTC. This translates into CASSLGGVYGYTF.

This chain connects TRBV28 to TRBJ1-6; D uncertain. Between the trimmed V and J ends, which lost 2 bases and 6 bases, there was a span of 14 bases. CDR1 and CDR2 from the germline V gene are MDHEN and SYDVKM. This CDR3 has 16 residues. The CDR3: CASSLIQWDSNSPLHF. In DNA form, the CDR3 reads TGTGCCAGCAGTTTAATTCAGTGGGATAGTAATTCACCCCTCCACTTT.

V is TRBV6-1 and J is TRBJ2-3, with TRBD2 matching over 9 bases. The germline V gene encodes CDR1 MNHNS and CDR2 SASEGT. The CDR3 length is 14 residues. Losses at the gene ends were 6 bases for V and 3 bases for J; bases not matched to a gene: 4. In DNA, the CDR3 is TGTGCCAGCAGGGCTAGCGGGGATACAGATACGCAGTATTTT. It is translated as CASRASGDTDTQYF.